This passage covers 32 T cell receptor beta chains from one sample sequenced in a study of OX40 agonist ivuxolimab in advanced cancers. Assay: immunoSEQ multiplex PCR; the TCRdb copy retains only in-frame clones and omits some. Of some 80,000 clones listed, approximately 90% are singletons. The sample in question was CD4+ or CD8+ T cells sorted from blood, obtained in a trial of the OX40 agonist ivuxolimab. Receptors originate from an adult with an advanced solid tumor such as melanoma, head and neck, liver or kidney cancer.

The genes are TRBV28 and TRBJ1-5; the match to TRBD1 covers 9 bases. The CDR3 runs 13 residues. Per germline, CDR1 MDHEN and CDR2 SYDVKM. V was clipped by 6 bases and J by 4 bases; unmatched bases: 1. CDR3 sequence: CASRTGGNQPQHF. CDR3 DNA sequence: TGTGCCAGCAGGACAGGGGGAAATCAGCCCCAGCATTTT.

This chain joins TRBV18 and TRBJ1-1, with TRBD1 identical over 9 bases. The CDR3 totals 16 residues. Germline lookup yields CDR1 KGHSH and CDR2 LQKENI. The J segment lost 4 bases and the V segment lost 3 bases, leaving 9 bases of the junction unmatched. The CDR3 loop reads CASSPRLPTGGTEAFF. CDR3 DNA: TGTGCCAGCTCACCTCGACTTCCGACAGGGGGCACTGAAGCTTTCTTT.

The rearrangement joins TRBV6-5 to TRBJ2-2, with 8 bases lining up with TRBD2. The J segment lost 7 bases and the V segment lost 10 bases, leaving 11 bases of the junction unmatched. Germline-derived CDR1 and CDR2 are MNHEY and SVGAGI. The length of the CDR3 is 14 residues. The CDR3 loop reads CATRGSGMIGELFF. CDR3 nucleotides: TGTGCCACCCGGGGTAGCGGGATGATCGGGGAGCTGTTTTTT.

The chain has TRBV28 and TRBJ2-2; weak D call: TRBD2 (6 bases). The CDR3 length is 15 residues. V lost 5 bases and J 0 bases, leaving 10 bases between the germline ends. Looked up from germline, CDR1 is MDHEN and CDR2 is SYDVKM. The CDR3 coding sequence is TGTGCCAGCAGTCGTAGCGGCACGAACACCGGGGAGCTGTTTTTT. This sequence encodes CASSRSGTNTGELFF.

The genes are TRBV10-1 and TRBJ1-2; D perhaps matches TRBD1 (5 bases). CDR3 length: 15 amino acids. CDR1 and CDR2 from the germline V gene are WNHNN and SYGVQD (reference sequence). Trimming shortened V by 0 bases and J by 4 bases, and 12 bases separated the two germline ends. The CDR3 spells CASSESLDSIYGYTF. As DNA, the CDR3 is TGCGCCAGCAGTGAGTCCCTAGACAGCATCTATGGCTACACCTTC.

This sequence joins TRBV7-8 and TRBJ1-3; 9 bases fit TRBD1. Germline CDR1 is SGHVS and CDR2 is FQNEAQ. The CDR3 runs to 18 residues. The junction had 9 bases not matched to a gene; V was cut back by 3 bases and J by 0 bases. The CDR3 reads CASSFGRTGVISGNTIYF. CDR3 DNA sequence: TGTGCCAGCAGCTTCGGGAGGACAGGGGTAATCTCTGGAAACACCATATATTTT.

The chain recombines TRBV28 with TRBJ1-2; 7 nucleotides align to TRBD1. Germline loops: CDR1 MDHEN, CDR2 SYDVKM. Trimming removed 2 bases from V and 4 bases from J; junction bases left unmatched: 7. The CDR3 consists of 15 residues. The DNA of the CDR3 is TGTGCCAGCAGTTTAAACGGACAGGAGTTCTATGGCTACACCTTC. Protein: CASSLNGQEFYGYTF.

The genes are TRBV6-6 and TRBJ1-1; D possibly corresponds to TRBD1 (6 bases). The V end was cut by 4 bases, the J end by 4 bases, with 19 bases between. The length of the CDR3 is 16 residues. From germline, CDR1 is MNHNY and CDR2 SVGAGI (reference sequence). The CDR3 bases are TGTGCCAGCAGTTCCAAGTTTACCAGGGGATCCACTGAAGCTTTCTTT. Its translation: CASSSKFTRGSTEAFF.

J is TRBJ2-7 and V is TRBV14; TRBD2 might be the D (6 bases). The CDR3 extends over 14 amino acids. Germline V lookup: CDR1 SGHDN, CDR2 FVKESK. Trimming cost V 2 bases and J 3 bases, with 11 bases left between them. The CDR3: CASSQRGRYYEQYF. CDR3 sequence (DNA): TGTGCCAGCAGCCAACGGGGGAGGTACTACGAGCAGTACTTC.

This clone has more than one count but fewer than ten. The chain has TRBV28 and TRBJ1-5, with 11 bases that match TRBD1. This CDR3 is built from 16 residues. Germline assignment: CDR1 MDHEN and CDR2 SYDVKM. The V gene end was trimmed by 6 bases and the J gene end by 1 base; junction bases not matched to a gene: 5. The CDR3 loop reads CASSDGDRGSNQPQHF. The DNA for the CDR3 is TGTGCCAGCAGCGACGGGGACAGGGGGAGCAATCAGCCCCAGCATTTT. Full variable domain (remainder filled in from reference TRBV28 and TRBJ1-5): DVKVTQSSRYLVKRTGEKVFLECVQDMDHENMFWYRQDPGLGLRLIYFSYDVKMKEKGDIPEGYSVSREKKERFSLILESASTNQTSMYLCASSDGDRGSNQPQHFGDGTRLSIL.

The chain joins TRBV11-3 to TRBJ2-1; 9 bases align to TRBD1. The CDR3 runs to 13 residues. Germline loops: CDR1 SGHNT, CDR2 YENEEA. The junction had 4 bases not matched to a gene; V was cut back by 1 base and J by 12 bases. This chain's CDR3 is CASSLGGQGRQFF. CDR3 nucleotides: TGTGCCAGCAGCTTAGGGGGACAGGGTCGGCAGTTCTTC. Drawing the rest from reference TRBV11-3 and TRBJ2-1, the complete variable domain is EAGVVQSPRYKIIEKKQPVAFWCNPISGHNTLYWYLQNLGQGPELLIRYENEEAVDDSQLPKDRFSAERLKGVDSTLKIQPAELGDSAVYLCASSLGGQGRQFFGPGTRLTVL.

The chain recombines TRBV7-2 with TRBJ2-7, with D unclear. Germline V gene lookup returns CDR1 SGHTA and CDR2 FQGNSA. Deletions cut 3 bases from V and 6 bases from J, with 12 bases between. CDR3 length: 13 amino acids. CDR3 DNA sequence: TGTGCCAGCAGCTTTATGCAGAAGGGCGAGCAGTACTTC. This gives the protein CASSFMQKGEQYF.

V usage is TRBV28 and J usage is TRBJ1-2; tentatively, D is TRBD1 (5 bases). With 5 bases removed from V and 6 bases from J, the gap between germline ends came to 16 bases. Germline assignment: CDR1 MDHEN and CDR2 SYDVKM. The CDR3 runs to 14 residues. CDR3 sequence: CASSAPPRGNGYTF. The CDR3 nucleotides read TGTGCCAGCAGTGCCCCCCCGCGGGGGAATGGCTACACCTTC.

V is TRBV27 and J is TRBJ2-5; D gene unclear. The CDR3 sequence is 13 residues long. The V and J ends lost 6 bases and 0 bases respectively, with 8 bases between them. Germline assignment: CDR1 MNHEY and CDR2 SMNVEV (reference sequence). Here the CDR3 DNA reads TGTGCCAGCAGCCGGACCTACCAAGAGACCCAGTACTTC. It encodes CASSRTYQETQYF.

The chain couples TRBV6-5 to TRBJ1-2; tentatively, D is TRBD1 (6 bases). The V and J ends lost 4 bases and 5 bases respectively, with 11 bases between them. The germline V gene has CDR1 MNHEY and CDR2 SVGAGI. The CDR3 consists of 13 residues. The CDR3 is CASSWGAGYGYTF. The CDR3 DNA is TGTGCCAGCAGTTGGGGGGCTGGATATGGCTACACCTTC.

The CDR3 region is CASNHRGGLAGGKDGELFF. The CDR3 DNA reads TGTGCCAGCAACCATCGGGGGGGACTAGCGGGAGGGAAGGACGGGGAGCTGTTTTTT. The rearrangement uses TRBV28 and TRBJ2-2; TRBD2 matches 16 bases. From germline, CDR1 is MDHEN and CDR2 SYDVKM. The junction had 15 bases not matched to a gene; V was cut back by 7 bases and J by 7 bases. The CDR3 totals 19 residues. The full variable domain, rest sourced from reference TRBV28 and TRBJ2-2, is DVKVTQSSRYLVKRTGEKVFLECVQDMDHENMFWYRQDPGLGLRLIYFSYDVKMKEKGDIPEGYSVSREKKERFSLILESASTNQTSMYLCASNHRGGLAGGKDGELFFGEGSRLTVL.

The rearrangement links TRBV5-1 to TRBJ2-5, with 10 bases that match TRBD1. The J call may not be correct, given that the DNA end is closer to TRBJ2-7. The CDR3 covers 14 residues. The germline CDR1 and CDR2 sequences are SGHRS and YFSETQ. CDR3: CASSSGTGDHEQYF. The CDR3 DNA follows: TGCGCCAGCAGCTCCGGGACAGGGGACCACGAGCAGTACTTC.

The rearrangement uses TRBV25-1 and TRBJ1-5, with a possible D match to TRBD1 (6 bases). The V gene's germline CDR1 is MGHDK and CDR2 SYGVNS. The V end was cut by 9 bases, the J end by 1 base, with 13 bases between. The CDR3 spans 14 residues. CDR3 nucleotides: TGTGCCAGTTCCAACAGGGCAAGCAATCAGCCCCAGCATTTT. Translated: CASSNRASNQPQHF.

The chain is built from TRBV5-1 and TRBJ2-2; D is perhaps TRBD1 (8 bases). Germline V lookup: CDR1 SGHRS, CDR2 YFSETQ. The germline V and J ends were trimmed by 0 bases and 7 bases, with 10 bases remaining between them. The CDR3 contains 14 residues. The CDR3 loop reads CASSLDRGGGELFF. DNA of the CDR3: TGCGCCAGCAGCTTGGACAGGGGGGGCGGGGAGCTGTTTTTT.

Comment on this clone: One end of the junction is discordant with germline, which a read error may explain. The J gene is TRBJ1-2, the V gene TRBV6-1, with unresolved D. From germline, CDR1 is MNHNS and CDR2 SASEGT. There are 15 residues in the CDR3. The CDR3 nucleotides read TGTGCCAGCGGTGACACTACGGGCTCGGACTATGGCTACACCTTC. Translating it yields CASGDTTGSDYGYTF.

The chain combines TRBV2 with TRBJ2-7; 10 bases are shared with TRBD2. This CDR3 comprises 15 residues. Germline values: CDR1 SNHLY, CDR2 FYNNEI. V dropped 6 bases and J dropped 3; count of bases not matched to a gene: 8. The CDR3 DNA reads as TGTGCCAGCAGAAATGGAGCGGGAGGGATCTACGAGCAGTACTTC. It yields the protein CASRNGAGGIYEQYF.

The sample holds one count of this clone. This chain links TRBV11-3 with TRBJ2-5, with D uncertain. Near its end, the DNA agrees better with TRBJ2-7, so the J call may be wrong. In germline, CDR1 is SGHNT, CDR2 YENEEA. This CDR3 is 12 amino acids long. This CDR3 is CASSRLSYEQYF. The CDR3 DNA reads TGTGCCAGCAGCCGCCTATCCTACGAGCAGTACTTC.

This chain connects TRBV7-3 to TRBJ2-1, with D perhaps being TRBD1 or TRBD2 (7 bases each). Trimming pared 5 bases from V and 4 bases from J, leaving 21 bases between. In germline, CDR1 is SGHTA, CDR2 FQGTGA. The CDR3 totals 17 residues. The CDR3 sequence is CASSRTGGAGVYNEQFF. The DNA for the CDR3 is TGTGCCAGCAGCAGGACAGGCGGGGCGGGAGTGTACAATGAGCAGTTCTTC.

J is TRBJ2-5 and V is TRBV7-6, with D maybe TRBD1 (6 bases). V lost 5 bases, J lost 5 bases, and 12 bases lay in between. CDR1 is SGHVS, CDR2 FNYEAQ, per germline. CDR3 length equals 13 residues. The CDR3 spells CASSRGQRETQYF. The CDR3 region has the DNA TGTGCCAGCAGCCGGGGACAACGGGAGACCCAGTACTTC.

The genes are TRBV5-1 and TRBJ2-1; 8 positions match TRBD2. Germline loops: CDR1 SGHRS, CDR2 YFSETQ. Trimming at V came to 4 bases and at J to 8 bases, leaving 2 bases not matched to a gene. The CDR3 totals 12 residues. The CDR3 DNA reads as TGCGCCAGCAGCCGGGAGGGCCATGAGCAGTTCTTC. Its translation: CASSREGHEQFF.

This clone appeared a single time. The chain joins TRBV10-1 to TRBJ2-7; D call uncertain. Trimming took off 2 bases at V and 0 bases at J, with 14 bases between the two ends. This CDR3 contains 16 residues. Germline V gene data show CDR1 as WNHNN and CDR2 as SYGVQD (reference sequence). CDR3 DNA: TGCGCCAGCAGTGAGGGCCGAACCGATAGCTCCTACGAGCAGTACTTC. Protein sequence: CASSEGRTDSSYEQYF.

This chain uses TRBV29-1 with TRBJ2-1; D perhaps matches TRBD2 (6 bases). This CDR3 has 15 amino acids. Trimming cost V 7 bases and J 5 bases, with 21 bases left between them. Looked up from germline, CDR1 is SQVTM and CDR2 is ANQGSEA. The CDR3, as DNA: TGCAGCGGTAACTATGGAGGGGTAAGCCACAATGAGCAGTTCTTC. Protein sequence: CSGNYGGVSHNEQFF.

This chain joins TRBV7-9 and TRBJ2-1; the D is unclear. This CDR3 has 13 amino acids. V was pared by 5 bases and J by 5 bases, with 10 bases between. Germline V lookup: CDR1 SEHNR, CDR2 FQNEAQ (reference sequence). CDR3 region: CASSVAYNNEQFF. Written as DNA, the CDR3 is TGTGCCAGCAGCGTTGCGTACAACAATGAGCAGTTCTTC.

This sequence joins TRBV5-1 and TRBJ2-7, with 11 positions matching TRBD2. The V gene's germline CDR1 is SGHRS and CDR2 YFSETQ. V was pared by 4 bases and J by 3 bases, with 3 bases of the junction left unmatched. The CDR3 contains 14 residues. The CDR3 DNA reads TGCGCCAGCAGCGTGACTAGCGGGAACTACGAGCAGTACTTC. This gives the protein CASSVTSGNYEQYF.

The CDR3 region is CASSHRSWAGPEAFF. The CDR3 DNA is TGTGCCAGCAGCCACCGCAGTTGGGCCGGGCCTGAAGCTTTCTTT. V usage is TRBV5-4 and J usage is TRBJ1-1; D is undetermined. Trimming cost V 4 bases and J 6 bases, with 19 bases left between them. Germline lookup yields CDR1 SGHNT and CDR2 YYREEE (reference sequence). This CDR3 contains 15 residues.

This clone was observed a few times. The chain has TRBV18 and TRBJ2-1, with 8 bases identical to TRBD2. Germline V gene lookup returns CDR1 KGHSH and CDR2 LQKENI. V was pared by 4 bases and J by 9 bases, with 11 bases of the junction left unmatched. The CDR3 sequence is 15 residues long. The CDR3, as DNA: TGTGCCAGCTCACAGGGACTAGTCGGTTTTGGTGAGCAGTTCTTC. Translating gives CASSQGLVGFGEQFF. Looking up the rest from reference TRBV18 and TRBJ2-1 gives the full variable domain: NAGVMQNPRHLVRRRGQEARLRCSPMKGHSHVYWYRQLPEEGLKFMVYLQKENIIDESGMPKERFSAEFPKEGPSILRIQQVVRGDSAAYFCASSQGLVGFGEQFFGPGTRLTVL.

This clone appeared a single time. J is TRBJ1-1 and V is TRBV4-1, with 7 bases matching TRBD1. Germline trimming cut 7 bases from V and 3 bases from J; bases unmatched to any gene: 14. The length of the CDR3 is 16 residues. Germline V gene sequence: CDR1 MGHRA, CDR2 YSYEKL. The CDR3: CASTSKVGTAHTEAFF. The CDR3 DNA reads TGCGCCAGCACATCCAAGGTCGGGACAGCCCACACTGAAGCTTTCTTT.